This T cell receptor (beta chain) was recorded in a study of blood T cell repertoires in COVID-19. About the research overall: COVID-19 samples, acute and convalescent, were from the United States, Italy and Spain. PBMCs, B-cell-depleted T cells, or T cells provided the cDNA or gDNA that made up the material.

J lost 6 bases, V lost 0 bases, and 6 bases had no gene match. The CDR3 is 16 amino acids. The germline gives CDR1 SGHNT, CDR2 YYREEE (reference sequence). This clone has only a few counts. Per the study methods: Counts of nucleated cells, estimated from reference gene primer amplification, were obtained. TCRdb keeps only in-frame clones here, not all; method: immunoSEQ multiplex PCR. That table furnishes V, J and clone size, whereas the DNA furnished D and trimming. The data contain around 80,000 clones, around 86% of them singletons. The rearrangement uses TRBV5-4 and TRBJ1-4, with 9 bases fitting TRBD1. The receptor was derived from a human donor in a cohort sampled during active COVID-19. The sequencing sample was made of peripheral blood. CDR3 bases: TGTGCCAGCAGCTTGGGGCCGGGACAGGGATATGAAAAACTGTTTTTT. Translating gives CASSLGPGQGYEKLFF. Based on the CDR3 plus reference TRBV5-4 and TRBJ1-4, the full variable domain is ETGVTQSPTHLIKTRGQQVTLRCSSQSGHNTVSWYQQALGQGPQFIFQYYREEENGRGNFPPRFSGLQFPNYSSELNVNALELDDSALYLCASSLGPGQGYEKLFFGSGTQLSVL.